The 26 T cell receptor beta chains listed next were all sequenced from one sample in a study of radiation and T cells in renal cell carcinoma. Clones were read by immunoSEQ multiplex PCR, and TCRdb kept only the in-frame ones, dropping some. The repertoire holds about 140,000 clones, with 75% to 90% as singletons. Time point: baseline pretreatment blood. Treatment noted: 15 Gy SBRT to primary tumor, nephrectomy 4 weeks later. Sample: blood, taken from a patient whose treatment included radiotherapy and nephrectomy. The receptors were sampled from a woman in her 50s with renal cell carcinoma.

The chain recombines TRBV9 with TRBJ1-4; D is possibly TRBD1 (5 bases). The V end was cut by 0 bases, the J end by 4 bases, with 10 bases between. This CDR3 has 15 residues. Germline V gene lookup returns CDR1 SGDLS and CDR2 YYNGEE. This chain's CDR3 is CASSVATGLNEKLFF. The CDR3 DNA follows: TGTGCCAGCAGCGTAGCTACAGGACTTAATGAAAAACTGTTTTTT.

This sequence joins TRBV7-2 and TRBJ2-5, with unresolved D. Germline CDR1 is SGHTA and CDR2 is FQGNSA. Trimming removed 1 base from V and 4 bases from J, with 7 bases in between. The CDR3 is made up of 13 amino acids. CDR3 bases: TGTGCCAGCAGCTTAGAGATGGGAGAGACCCAGTACTTC. Its translation is CASSLEMGETQYF.

The rearrangement joins TRBV7-2 to TRBJ2-1; D possibly corresponds to TRBD1 (6 bases). From germline, CDR1 is SGHTA and CDR2 FQGNSA. Trimming cost V 3 bases and J 3 bases, with 12 bases left between them. The CDR3 runs to 15 residues. DNA for the CDR3: TGTGCCAGCAGCTTGTACCAGGGGAACTACAATGAGCAGTTCTTC. Residues: CASSLYQGNYNEQFF.

The CDR3 DNA reads TGCGCCAGCAGCCGGGGCACAGATACGCAGTATTTT. Its translation is CASSRGTDTQYF. The chain couples TRBV5-1 to TRBJ2-3; D is undetermined. Germline V lookup: CDR1 SGHRS, CDR2 YFSETQ. V dropped 4 bases and J dropped 1 base, with 4 bases sitting between them. CDR3 length equals 12 residues.

This sequence joins TRBV7-2 and TRBJ2-1, with TRBD1 identical over 8 bases. This CDR3 region has 15 residues. With V trimmed by 5 bases and J by 2 bases, 5 bases remained unmatched. CDR1 and CDR2 (germline): SGHTA, FQGNSA. CDR3 DNA: TGTGCCAGCAGCCAAGGACAGGGTGCCTACAATGAGCAGTTCTTC. It specifies CASSQGQGAYNEQFF.

This clone was recorded a few times. This rearrangement joins TRBV7-2 to TRBJ2-3, with D perhaps matching TRBD2 (5 bases). The CDR3 loop spans 13 amino acids. CDR1 is SGHTA, CDR2 FQGNSA, per germline. Trimming took 5 bases from V and 14 from J, leaving 20 bases between them. The CDR3 loop reads CASSVSEAGSRYF. In DNA, the CDR3 is TGTGCCAGCAGCGTAAGCGAGGCGGGCTCTCGGTATTTT.

Worth noting for this clone: At one boundary the junction diverges from the germline segment, which might be a read error. V gene TRBV5-5 combines with J gene TRBJ1-1; TRBD1 matches at 8 bases. The CDR3 spans 13 residues. Germline CDR1 reads SGHKS; CDR2 reads YYEKEE (reference sequence). In DNA form, the CDR3 reads TGTGCCAGCACCTTGACAGGGGACACTGAAGCTTTCTTT. Its translation is CASTLTGDTEAFF.

V and J are TRBV5-1 and TRBJ1-2; 8 positions agree with TRBD1. This CDR3 has 17 amino acids. Germline V gene lookup returns CDR1 SGHRS and CDR2 YFSETQ. V was clipped by 4 bases and J by 4 bases; unmatched bases: 15. CDR3 coding DNA: TGCGCCAGCAGCCCGGGACAGGTCTCCCCACGCTCCTATGGCTACACCTTC. Its translation: CASSPGQVSPRSYGYTF.

This chain uses TRBV7-9 with TRBJ2-2; the D is unclear. V was cut by 1 base and J by 7 bases, with 7 bases left in between. The CDR3 sequence is 13 residues long. Germline CDR1 SEHNR, CDR2 FQNEAQ (reference sequence). This chain's CDR3 is CASSLVVDGELFF. As DNA, the CDR3 is TGTGCCAGCAGCTTAGTGGTGGACGGGGAGCTGTTTTTT.

The chain has TRBV5-1 and TRBJ2-7, with 12 bases lining up with TRBD1. The CDR3 totals 17 residues. Trimming took 7 bases from V and 5 from J; bases not matched to a gene: 16. Germline V gene sequence: CDR1 SGHRS, CDR2 YFSETQ. CDR3 sequence (DNA): TGCGCCAGCTCCCACTCCGGGACAGGGGGCCTCGGGGACGAGCAGTACTTC. Its protein is CASSHSGTGGLGDEQYF.

As DNA, the CDR3 is TGTGCCAGCAGCTTATGGTCAGGAGGGAATCAGCCCCAGCATTTT. It encodes CASSLWSGGNQPQHF. The J gene is TRBJ1-5, the V gene TRBV7-2; D gene ambiguous. The germline V and J ends were trimmed by 2 bases and 4 bases, with 12 bases remaining between them. The germline V gene has CDR1 SGHTA and CDR2 FQGNSA. The CDR3 has 15 residues.

The rearrangement uses TRBV7-2 and TRBJ2-3, with 11 nucleotides matching TRBD2. V dropped 6 bases and J dropped 4; count of bases not matched to a gene: 15. The CDR3 spans 18 residues. From germline, CDR1 is SGHTA and CDR2 FQGNSA. The CDR3 loop reads CASSRGTSGRRGADTQYF. DNA of the CDR3: TGTGCCAGCAGTCGGGGGACTAGCGGTAGAAGAGGGGCAGATACGCAGTATTTT.

This chain links TRBV19 with TRBJ2-7; D ambiguous. Germline lookup yields CDR1 LNHDA and CDR2 SQIVND (reference sequence). The V gene lost 3 bases and the J gene lost 6 bases, with 12 bases spanning the gap. CDR3 length equals 13 residues. CDR3 in amino acids: CASSIAPRGEQYF. The DNA of the CDR3 is TGTGCCAGTAGTATCGCGCCCCGCGGCGAGCAGTACTTC.

This sequence joins TRBV6-6 and TRBJ2-7; 7 bases fit TRBD1. CDR1 and CDR2 (germline): MNHNY, SVGAGI (reference sequence). With V trimmed by 5 bases and J by 0 bases, 4 bases remained unmatched. The CDR3 loop spans 14 amino acids. The CDR3 DNA follows: TGTGCCAGCAGTGCCGGGACAGACTCCTACGAGCAGTACTTC. Residues: CASSAGTDSYEQYF.

V and J are TRBV9 and TRBJ2-6; tentative D call: TRBD1 (6 bases). Germline loops: CDR1 SGDLS, CDR2 YYNGEE. The V and J ends lost 1 base and 1 base respectively, with 9 bases between them. This CDR3 is built from 16 residues. CDR3 region: CASSVMGASGANVLTF. The CDR3 coding sequence is TGTGCCAGCAGCGTAATGGGGGCATCTGGGGCCAACGTCCTGACTTTC.

The V call is TRBV5-1, the J call TRBJ2-2, with D possibly being TRBD2 (5 bases). The CDR3 length is 16 residues. Germline V gives CDR1 SGHRS, CDR2 YFSETQ. Trimming took 0 bases from V and 3 from J, leaving 12 bases between them. The CDR3 DNA sequence: TGCGCCAGCAGCTTGGCGAGGATGAGGGACACCGGGGAGCTGTTTTTT. It yields the protein CASSLARMRDTGELFF.

The chain combines TRBV7-9 with TRBJ2-7; possible D gene TRBD2, 5 bases. This CDR3 region has 15 residues. The ends were cut back, 5 bases at V and 5 bases at J, with 19 bases in the middle. Per the germline V gene, CDR1 is SEHNR and CDR2 is FQNEAQ (reference sequence). CDR3 DNA sequence: TGTGCCAGCAGCCCAGCGAGGGTCTGGGTGGACGAGCAGTACTTC. Protein product: CASSPARVWVDEQYF.

The chain recombines TRBV28 with TRBJ2-3, with 7 positions matching TRBD1. Trimming at V came to 2 bases and at J to 9 bases, leaving 2 bases not matched to a gene. The CDR3 extends over 12 amino acids. Germline V gene data show CDR1 as MDHEN and CDR2 as SYDVKM. CDR3 nucleotide sequence: TGTGCCAGCAGTTTAGTGGACAGGACGCAGTATTTT. It codes for CASSLVDRTQYF.

The V call is TRBV7-8, the J call TRBJ2-3; TRBD2 agrees at 13 bases. The V gene's germline CDR1 is SGHVS and CDR2 FQNEAQ. The J segment lost 4 bases and the V segment lost 6 bases, leaving 7 bases of the junction unmatched. This CDR3 has 16 residues. DNA of the CDR3: TGTGCCAGCAGTCAACCCGGACTAGCGGGGGCAGATACGCAGTATTTT. Residues: CASSQPGLAGADTQYF.

The chain links TRBV30 to TRBJ2-1; 9 bases are a match to TRBD2. The CDR3 totals 15 residues. The germline gives CDR1 GTSNPN, CDR2 SVGIG (reference sequence). V gave up 1 base and J gave up 1 base; unmatched junction bases: 2. CDR3 region: CAWSGGGASYNEQFF. The CDR3 DNA sequence: TGTGCCTGGAGTGGCGGGGGGGCATCCTACAATGAGCAGTTCTTC. The full variable domain, rest sourced from reference TRBV30 and TRBJ2-1, is SQTIHQWPATLVQPVGSPLSLECTVEGTSNPNLYWYRQAAGRGLQLLFYSVGIGQISSEVPQNLSASRPQDRQFILSSKKLLLSDSGFYLCAWSGGGASYNEQFFGPGTRLTVL.

The gene calls are TRBV10-3 and TRBJ1-2, with 7 bases identical to TRBD1. The germline gives CDR1 ENHRY, CDR2 SYGVKD. Germline trimming cut 6 bases from V and 2 bases from J; bases unmatched to any gene: 3. The CDR3 length is 13 residues. The CDR3 region is CAISPGQNYGYTF. CDR3 bases: TGTGCCATCAGCCCGGGACAGAACTATGGCTACACCTTC.

This clone appeared a few times. One junction end disagrees with the germline gene, perhaps due to a read error. This chain joins TRBV6-1 and TRBJ1-4; no definite D call. This CDR3 spans 16 amino acids. Germline CDR1 and CDR2: MNHNS and SASEGT. The CDR3 here is CASSQATSVLGEKLFF. In DNA form, the CDR3 reads TGTGCCAGCAGTCAAGCCACCTCAGTGCTTGGGGAAAAACTGTTTTTT.

The V gene is TRBV9, the J gene TRBJ1-2; D call uncertain. CDR1 and CDR2 from the germline V gene are SGDLS and YYNGEE. The ends were cut back, 5 bases at V and 8 bases at J, with 13 bases in the middle. The CDR3 extends over 12 amino acids. The CDR3 is CASSSNGGGYTF. CDR3 bases: TGTGCCAGCAGTTCTAACGGAGGCGGCTACACCTTC.

This chain links TRBV12-5 with TRBJ2-1; no clear D gene. CDR1 and CDR2 from the germline V gene are LGHNT and FRNRAP. Trimming took off 1 base at V and 9 bases at J, with 16 bases between the two ends. There are 15 residues in the CDR3. The CDR3 is CASGLDLAYSSEQFF. The CDR3 DNA reads TGTGCTAGTGGTTTGGACCTGGCCTACTCCTCTGAGCAGTTCTTC. The complete variable domain, with remaining parts taken from reference TRBV12-5 and TRBJ2-1, reads DARVTQTPRHKVTEMGQEVTMRCQPILGHNTVFWYRQTMMQGLELLAYFRNRAPLDDSGMPKDRFSAEMPDATLATLKIQPSEPRDSAVYFCASGLDLAYSSEQFFGPGTRLTVL.

The chain links TRBV19 to TRBJ2-1; D is unclear. The CDR3 extends over 11 amino acids. The V end lost 4 bases, the J end lost 4 bases, and 2 bases lay between the germline ends. Germline V gene sequence: CDR1 LNHDA, CDR2 SQIVND (reference sequence). CDR3 sequence: CASSTYNEQFF. CDR3 in DNA: TGTGCCAGTAGTACTTACAATGAGCAGTTCTTC.

The chain is built from TRBV2 and TRBJ1-3; the D gene is possibly TRBD1 (5 bases). The CDR3 sequence is 15 residues long. Trimming removed 6 bases at V and 3 bases at J, with 15 bases between. The germline V gene encodes CDR1 SNHLY and CDR2 FYNNEI. The CDR3 protein is CASRPYGQGGNTIYF. Written as DNA, the CDR3 is TGTGCCAGCAGGCCTTACGGGCAGGGTGGAAACACCATATATTTT.